The clone carrying this T cell receptor beta chain showed up just once. Germline V lookup: CDR1 MNHNS, CDR2 SASEGT. Trimming at V came to 4 bases and at J to 7 bases, leaving 13 bases not matched to a gene. CDR3 length: 16 residues. These data come from a study of blood T cell repertoires in COVID-19. Study-wide context: Italy, Spain and the United States were the sources of the convalescent and acute COVID-19 samples. T cells, B-cell-depleted T cells, or PBMCs provided the cDNA or gDNA that served as material.

Authors' methods: Estimates of nucleated cell counts were drawn from the amplification of reference gene primers. TCRdb's table, derived via immunoSEQ multiplex PCR, lists solely in-frame clones and lacks some. The DNA gave D and trimming, while V, J and clone size come from that table. Found here are 130,000 to 150,000 clones, 80% to 85% of them singletons; the top ten hold 5.8%. The V call is TRBV6-1, the J call TRBJ1-1; 9 bases are shared with TRBD1. The sequence came from a woman aged 45-65 years who had been exposed to COVID-19. The sequenced sample consisted of PBMCs or T cells enriched from blood (not recorded which). DNA of the CDR3: TGTGCCAGCAGTGCGGGACAGGGATCGGGGGCCTTTGAAGCTTTCTTT. Protein product: CASSAGQGSGAFEAFF.